This T cell receptor (beta chain) was identified during a study of T-cell memory formation after mild COVID-19. CDR1 SEHNR and CDR2 FQNEAQ come from the germline V gene (reference sequence). The CDR3 covers 11 residues. Trimming cost V 7 bases and J 9 bases, with 9 bases left between them. TCRdb reprocessed the 5' RACE reads via MiXCR and lists one record per CDR3 protein. The sample includes around 130,000 distinct CDR3 sequences, roughly 13% seen only once; the top ten take about 30%. This clonotype has just a few counts. The rearrangement joins TRBV7-9 to TRBJ2-2, with D unclear. Sequencing input: PBMCs or a T cell subset sorted from them (not recorded which). The receptor was derived from an adult woman who had mild COVID-19 (a few samples of this study predate the infection). Cell type and time point are not known. The CDR3 bases are TGTGCCAGCACCCACGACCGGGAGCTGTTTTTT. It yields the protein CASTHDRELFF.